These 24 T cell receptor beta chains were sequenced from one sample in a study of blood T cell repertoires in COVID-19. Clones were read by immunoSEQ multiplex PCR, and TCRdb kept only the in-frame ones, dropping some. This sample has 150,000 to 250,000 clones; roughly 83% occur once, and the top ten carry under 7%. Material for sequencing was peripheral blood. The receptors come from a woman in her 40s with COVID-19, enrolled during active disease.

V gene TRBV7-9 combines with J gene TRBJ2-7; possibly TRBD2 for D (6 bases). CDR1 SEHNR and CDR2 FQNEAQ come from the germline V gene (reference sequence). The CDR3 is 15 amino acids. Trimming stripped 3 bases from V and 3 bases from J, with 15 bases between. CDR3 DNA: TGTGCCAGCAGCTTTCTCGGGAGAGGAGACTACGAGCAGTACTTC. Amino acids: CASSFLGRGDYEQYF.

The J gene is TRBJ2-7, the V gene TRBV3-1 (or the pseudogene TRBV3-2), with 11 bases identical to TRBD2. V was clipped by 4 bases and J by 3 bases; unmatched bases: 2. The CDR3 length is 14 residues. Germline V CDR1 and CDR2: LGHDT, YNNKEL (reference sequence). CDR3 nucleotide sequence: TGTGCCAGCAGCCCGGGACTAGCGGTCTACGAGCAGTACTTC. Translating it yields CASSPGLAVYEQYF.

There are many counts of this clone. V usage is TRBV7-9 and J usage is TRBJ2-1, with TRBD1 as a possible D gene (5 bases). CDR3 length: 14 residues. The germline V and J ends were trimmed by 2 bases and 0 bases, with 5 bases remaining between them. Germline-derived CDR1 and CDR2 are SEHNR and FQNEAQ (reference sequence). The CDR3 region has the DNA TGTGCCAGCAGCTTACAGGGCTCCTACAATGAGCAGTTCTTC. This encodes CASSLQGSYNEQFF.

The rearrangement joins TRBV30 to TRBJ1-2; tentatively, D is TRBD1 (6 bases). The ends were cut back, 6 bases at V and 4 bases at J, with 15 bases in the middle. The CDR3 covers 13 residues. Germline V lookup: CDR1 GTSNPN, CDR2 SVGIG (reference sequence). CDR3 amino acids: CACFPGTLYGYTF. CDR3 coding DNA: TGTGCCTGTTTTCCCGGGACACTCTATGGCTACACCTTC. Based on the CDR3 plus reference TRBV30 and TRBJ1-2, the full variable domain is SQTIHQWPATLVQPVGSPLSLECTVEGTSNPNLYWYRQAAGRGLQLLFYSVGIGQISSEVPQNLSASRPQDRQFILSSKKLLLSDSGFYLCACFPGTLYGYTFGSGTRLTVV.

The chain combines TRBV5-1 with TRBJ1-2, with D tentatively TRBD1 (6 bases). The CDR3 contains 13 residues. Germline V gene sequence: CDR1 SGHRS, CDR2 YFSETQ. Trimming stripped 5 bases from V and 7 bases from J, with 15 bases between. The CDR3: CASSPGGQGGYTF. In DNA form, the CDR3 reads TGCGCCAGCAGTCCCGGGGGGCAGGGTGGCTACACCTTC.

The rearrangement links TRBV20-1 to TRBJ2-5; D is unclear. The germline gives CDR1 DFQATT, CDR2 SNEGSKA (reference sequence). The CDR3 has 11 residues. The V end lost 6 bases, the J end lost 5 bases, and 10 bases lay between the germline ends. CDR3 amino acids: CSARGWETQYF. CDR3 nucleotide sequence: TGCAGTGCCCGAGGATGGGAGACCCAGTACTTC.

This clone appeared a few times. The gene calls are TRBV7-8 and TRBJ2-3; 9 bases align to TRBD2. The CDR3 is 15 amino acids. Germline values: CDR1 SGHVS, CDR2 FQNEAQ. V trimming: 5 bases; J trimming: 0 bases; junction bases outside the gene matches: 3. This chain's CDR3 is CASSRSGGSTDTQYF. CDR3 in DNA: TGTGCCAGCAGCCGTAGCGGGGGAAGCACAGATACGCAGTATTTT.

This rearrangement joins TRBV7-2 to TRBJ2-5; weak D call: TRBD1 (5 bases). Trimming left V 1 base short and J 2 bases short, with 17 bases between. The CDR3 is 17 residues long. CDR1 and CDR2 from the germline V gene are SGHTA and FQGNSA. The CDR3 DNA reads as TGTGCCAGCAGCTTAGGGGCTTCACAGGCGCGGCAAGAGACCCAGTACTTC. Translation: CASSLGASQARQETQYF.

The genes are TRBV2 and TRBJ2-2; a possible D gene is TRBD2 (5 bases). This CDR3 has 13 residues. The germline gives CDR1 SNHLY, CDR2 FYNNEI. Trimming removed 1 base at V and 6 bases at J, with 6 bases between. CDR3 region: CASSEGRAGELFF. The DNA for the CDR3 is TGTGCCAGCAGTGAAGGGCGGGCCGGGGAGCTGTTTTTT.

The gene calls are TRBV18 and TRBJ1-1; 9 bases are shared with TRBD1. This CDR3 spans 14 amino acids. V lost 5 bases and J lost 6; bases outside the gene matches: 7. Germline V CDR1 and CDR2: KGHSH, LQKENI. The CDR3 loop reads CASSEGQGWAEAFF. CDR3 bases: TGTGCCAGCTCAGAGGGACAGGGCTGGGCTGAAGCTTTCTTT.

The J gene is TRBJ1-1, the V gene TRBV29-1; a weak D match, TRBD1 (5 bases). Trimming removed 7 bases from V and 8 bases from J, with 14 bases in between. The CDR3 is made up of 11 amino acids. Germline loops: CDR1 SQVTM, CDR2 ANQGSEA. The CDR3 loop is CSAKEGHEAFF. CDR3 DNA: TGCAGCGCGAAGGAGGGGCACGAAGCTTTCTTT.

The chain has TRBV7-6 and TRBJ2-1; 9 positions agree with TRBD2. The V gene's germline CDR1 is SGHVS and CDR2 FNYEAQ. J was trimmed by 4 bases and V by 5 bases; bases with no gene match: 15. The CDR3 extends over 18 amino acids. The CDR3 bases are TGTGCCAGCAGCCCACCGCCGGTCGGTCTAGCGGGGTACAATGAGCAGTTCTTC. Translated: CASSPPPVGLAGYNEQFF.

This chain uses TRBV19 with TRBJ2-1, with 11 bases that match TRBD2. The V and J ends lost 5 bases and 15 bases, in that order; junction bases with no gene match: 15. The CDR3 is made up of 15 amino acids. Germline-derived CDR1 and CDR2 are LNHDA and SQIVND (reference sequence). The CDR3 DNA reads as TGTGCCAGTAGTCATACTAGCGGGAGAAAGCAGAGGGGGTTCTTC. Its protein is CASSHTSGRKQRGFF.

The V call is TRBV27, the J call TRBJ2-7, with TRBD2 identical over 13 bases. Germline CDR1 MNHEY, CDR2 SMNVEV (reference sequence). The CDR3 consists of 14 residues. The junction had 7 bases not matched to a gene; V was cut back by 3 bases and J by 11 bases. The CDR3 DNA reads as TGTGCCAGCAGTTTGGGACTAGCGGGAAGTGTGGAGTACTTC. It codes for CASSLGLAGSVEYF.

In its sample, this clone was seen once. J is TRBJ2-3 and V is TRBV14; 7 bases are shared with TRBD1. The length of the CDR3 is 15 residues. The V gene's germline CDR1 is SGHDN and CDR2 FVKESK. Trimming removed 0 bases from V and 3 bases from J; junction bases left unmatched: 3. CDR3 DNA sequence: TGTGCCAGCAGCCAAGAGAAGGGGGCAACAGATACGCAGTATTTT. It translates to CASSQEKGATDTQYF.

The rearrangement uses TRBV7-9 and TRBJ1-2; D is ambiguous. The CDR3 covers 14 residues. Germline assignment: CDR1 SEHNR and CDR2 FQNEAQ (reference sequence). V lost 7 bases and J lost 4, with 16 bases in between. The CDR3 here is CASKSDGRTYGYTF. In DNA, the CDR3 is TGTGCCAGCAAATCGGATGGGAGAACCTATGGCTACACCTTC.

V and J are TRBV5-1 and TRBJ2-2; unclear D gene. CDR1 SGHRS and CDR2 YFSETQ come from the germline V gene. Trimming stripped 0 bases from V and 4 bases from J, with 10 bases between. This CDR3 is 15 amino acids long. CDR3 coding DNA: TGCGCCAGCAGCTTGGACACGATGTTCACCGGGGAGCTGTTTTTT. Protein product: CASSLDTMFTGELFF.

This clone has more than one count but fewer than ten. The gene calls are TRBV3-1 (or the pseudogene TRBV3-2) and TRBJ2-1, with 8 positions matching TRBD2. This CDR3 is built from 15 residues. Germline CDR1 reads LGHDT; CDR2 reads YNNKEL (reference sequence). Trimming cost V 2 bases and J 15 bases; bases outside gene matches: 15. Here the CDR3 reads CASSQSDLGLERLFF. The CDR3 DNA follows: TGTGCCAGCAGCCAATCTGACTTGGGACTAGAAAGACTGTTCTTC.

The DNA of the CDR3 is TGTGCCAGCACCCTTGGGACAGGGCTTGAAAAACTGTTTTTT. Protein: CASTLGTGLEKLFF. The genes are TRBV11-2 and TRBJ1-4; 9 positions agree with TRBD1. The CDR3 is 14 amino acids. Per germline, CDR1 SGHAT and CDR2 FQNNGV. With 7 bases clipped from V and 7 bases from J, the junction kept 7 bases outside the gene matches.

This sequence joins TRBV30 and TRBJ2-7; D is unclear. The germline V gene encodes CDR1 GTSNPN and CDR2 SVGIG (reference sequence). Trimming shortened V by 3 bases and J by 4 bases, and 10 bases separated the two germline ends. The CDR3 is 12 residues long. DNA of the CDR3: TGTGCCTGGAGCCAGTCCTCGTACGAGCAGTACTTC. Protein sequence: CAWSQSSYEQYF.

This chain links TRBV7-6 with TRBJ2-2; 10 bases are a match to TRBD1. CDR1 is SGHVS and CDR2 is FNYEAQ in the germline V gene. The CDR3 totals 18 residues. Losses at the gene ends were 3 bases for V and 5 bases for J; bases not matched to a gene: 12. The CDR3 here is CASSFFFRDRGLTGELFF. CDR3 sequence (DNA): TGTGCCAGCAGCTTTTTTTTCCGGGACAGGGGATTGACCGGGGAGCTGTTTTTT.

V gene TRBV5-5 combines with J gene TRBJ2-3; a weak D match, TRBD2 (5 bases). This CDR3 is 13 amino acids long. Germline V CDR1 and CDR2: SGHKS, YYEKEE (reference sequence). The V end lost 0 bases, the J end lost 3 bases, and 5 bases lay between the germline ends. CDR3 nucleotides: TGTGCCAGCAGCTTGGCGGGAACAGATACGCAGTATTTT. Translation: CASSLAGTDTQYF.

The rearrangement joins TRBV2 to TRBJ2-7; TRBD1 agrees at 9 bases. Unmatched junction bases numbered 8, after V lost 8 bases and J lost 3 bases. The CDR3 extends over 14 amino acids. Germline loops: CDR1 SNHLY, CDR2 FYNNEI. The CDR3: CASDPGTGIYEQYF. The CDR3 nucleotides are TGTGCCAGCGACCCCGGGACAGGGATCTACGAGCAGTACTTC.

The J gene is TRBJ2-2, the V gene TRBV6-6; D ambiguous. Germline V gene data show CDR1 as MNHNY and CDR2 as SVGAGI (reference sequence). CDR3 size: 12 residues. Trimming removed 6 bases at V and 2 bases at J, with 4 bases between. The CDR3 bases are TGTGCCAGCAGGTCAAACACCGGGGAGCTGTTTTTT. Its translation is CASRSNTGELFF.